The T cell receptor (beta chain) under discussion was sequenced for a study of T cell responses to AZD1222 COVID-19 vaccine. Clones were read by immunoSEQ multiplex PCR, and TCRdb kept only the in-frame ones, dropping some. The sample consists of roughly 67,000 clones, about three quarters of them appearing once. This clone was counted only a few times. The source is an adult in good health. Specimen: peripheral blood, collected on day 0 of AZD1222 vaccination.

In nucleotides, the CDR3 is TGTGCCAGCAGTTTGGGGCTTATGGGTTCTTATGGCTACACCTTC. This sequence encodes CASSLGLMGSYGYTF. This chain joins TRBV28 and TRBJ1-2; D is perhaps TRBD1 (5 bases). The V gene lost 3 bases and the J gene lost 5 bases, with 16 bases spanning the gap. The CDR3 covers 15 residues. Germline CDR1 and CDR2: MDHEN and SYDVKM.